These 21 T cell receptor beta chains share one sample of origin, sequenced in a study of response to subunit inactivated influenza vaccine. TCRdb re-analysed the RT-PCR reads in MiXCR, keeping a single row per CDR3 protein. Among 700,000 to 900,000 distinct CDR3 sequences listed, less than 25% were seen once. The material was PBMCs from blood, obtained approximately 5 days after vaccination. These receptor sequences come from a man aged 50-60 years who received an inactivated influenza vaccine.

This clonotype has only a few counts. The chain joins TRBV7-2 to TRBJ1-1, with D maybe TRBD1 (5 bases). This CDR3 is 14 amino acids long. Germline V gene lookup returns CDR1 SGHTA and CDR2 FQGNSA. Trimming left V 3 bases short and J 3 bases short, with 11 bases between. The CDR3 here is CASSLGGRDTEAFF. CDR3 sequence (DNA): TGTGCCAGCAGCTTGGGGGGGAGGGACACTGAAGCTTTCTTT.

The chain joins TRBV29-1 to TRBJ2-5; unclear D gene. CDR3 length equals 14 residues. Deletions cut 2 bases from V and 5 bases from J, with 15 bases between. Per the germline V gene, CDR1 is SQVTM and CDR2 is ANQGSEA. CDR3 coding DNA: TGCAGCGTTGAAATTCTGGGCTTGGGGGAGACCCAGTACTTC. This gives the protein CSVEILGLGETQYF.

V usage is TRBV20-1 and J usage is TRBJ2-7; 7 bases are a match to TRBD1. CDR1 DFQATT and CDR2 SNEGSKA come from the germline V gene (reference sequence). The CDR3 consists of 14 residues. Germline trimming cut 6 bases from V and 1 base from J; bases unmatched to any gene: 9. The CDR3 sequence: CSASSRDSSYEQYF. The CDR3 region has the DNA TGCAGTGCCAGTAGCCGGGACAGTTCCTACGAGCAGTACTTC.

The gene calls are TRBV2 and TRBJ1-1; 12 bases line up with TRBD1. Germline loops: CDR1 SNHLY, CDR2 FYNNEI. This CDR3 spans 16 amino acids. V shed 4 bases, J shed 3 bases, and the junction held 6 bases outside the gene matches. The CDR3 region is CASSGGTGGEDTEAFF. The DNA of the CDR3 is TGTGCCAGCAGTGGAGGGACAGGGGGCGAGGACACTGAAGCTTTCTTT.

The chain carries TRBV6-1 and TRBJ2-7; D unclear. Germline V CDR1 and CDR2: MNHNS, SASEGT. There are 15 residues in the CDR3. Trimming stripped 6 bases from V and 0 bases from J, with 15 bases between. CDR3 bases: TGTGCCAGCAGCCGACCCGGTGGCGGCTCCTACGAGCAGTACTTC. It yields the protein CASSRPGGGSYEQYF.

This clonotype was detected a few times. The chain couples TRBV28 to TRBJ2-7; 10 bases are a match to TRBD1. With 6 bases clipped from V and 4 bases from J, the junction kept 3 bases outside the gene matches. Per the germline V gene, CDR1 is MDHEN and CDR2 is SYDVKM. This CDR3 is 13 amino acids long. CDR3 loop: CASRPGQGYEQYF. CDR3 bases: TGTGCCAGCAGACCGGGACAGGGGTACGAGCAGTACTTC. Variable domain in full (rest from reference TRBV28 and TRBJ2-7): DVKVTQSSRYLVKRTGEKVFLECVQDMDHENMFWYRQDPGLGLRLIYFSYDVKMKEKGDIPEGYSVSREKKERFSLILESASTNQTSMYLCASRPGQGYEQYFGPGTRLTVT.

This clonotype was observed a handful of times. The CDR3 DNA reads TGTGCCAGCAGCCTAGAGGGATTGCCCCAGCATTTT. Translating it yields CASSLEGLPQHF. The J gene is TRBJ1-5, the V gene TRBV12-3 or TRBV12-4; D unresolved. V was pared by 6 bases and J by 9 bases, with 12 bases between. This CDR3 has 12 amino acids.

This clonotype was seen a handful of times. CDR3 residues: CASSQEGTGLSYNEQFF. The CDR3 nucleotides read TGCGCCAGCAGCCAAGAAGGAACAGGGCTATCCTACAATGAGCAGTTCTTC. The chain has TRBV4-1 and TRBJ2-1; tentatively, D is TRBD1 (6 bases). There are 17 residues in the CDR3. V was trimmed by 0 bases and J by 1 base, leaving 13 bases between them. Germline CDR1 reads MGHRA; CDR2 reads YSYEKL.

This chain joins TRBV7-9 and TRBJ1-1; D might be TRBD1 (5 bases). The CDR3 has 13 amino acids. Between the trimmed V and J ends, which lost 5 bases and 5 bases, there was a span of 12 bases. CDR1 SEHNR and CDR2 FQNEAQ come from the germline V gene (reference sequence). CDR3 in DNA: TGTGCCAGCAGCCATGTGGGACGGACTGAAGCTTTCTTT. This sequence encodes CASSHVGRTEAFF.

The genes are TRBV12-3 or TRBV12-4 and TRBJ1-3; D might be TRBD1 (5 bases). V lost 6 bases, J lost 0 bases, and 18 bases lay in between. The CDR3 runs to 17 residues. The CDR3 sequence: CASRAQPGRNSGNTIYF. The CDR3 DNA follows: TGTGCCAGCAGGGCCCAACCGGGACGCAACTCTGGAAACACCATATATTTT.

This clonotype was recorded a few times. The chain employs TRBV2 and TRBJ1-6; 7 nucleotides match TRBD1. The CDR3 contains 15 residues. V was pared by 5 bases and J by 7 bases, with 8 bases of the junction left unmatched. Germline V gene lookup returns CDR1 SNHLY and CDR2 FYNNEI. The CDR3 DNA reads TGTGCCAGCAGTAGATCCGGGACAGTAAATTCACCCCTCCACTTT. It yields the protein CASSRSGTVNSPLHF.

This clonotype has only a few counts. V gene TRBV5-1 combines with J gene TRBJ2-3, with 7 bases identical to TRBD2. There are 15 residues in the CDR3. From germline, CDR1 is SGHRS and CDR2 YFSETQ. The V segment lost 4 bases and the J segment 5 bases; nucleotides outside the gene matches: 10. CDR3 protein: CASSLRDYPGDTQYF. Here the CDR3 DNA reads TGCGCCAGCAGCCTCCGGGACTATCCCGGAGATACGCAGTATTTT.

This clonotype was seen a few times. This chain connects TRBV4-3 to TRBJ2-7, with TRBD2 as a possible D gene (6 bases). CDR3 length equals 15 residues. V was clipped by 1 base and J by 0 bases, with 10 bases between them. Germline CDR1 LGHNA, CDR2 YSLEER. The CDR3 protein is CASSQAAEGSYEQYF. For the CDR3, the DNA is TGCGCCAGCAGCCAAGCTGCGGAGGGCTCCTACGAGCAGTACTTC.

This clonotype appeared many times. The genes are TRBV7-8 and TRBJ2-7; D remains ambiguous. Between the trimmed V and J ends, which lost 2 bases and 5 bases, there was a span of 13 bases. The CDR3 has 14 residues. The V gene's germline CDR1 is SGHVS and CDR2 FQNEAQ. CDR3 sequence: CASSLYKIQDEQYF. As DNA, the CDR3 is TGTGCCAGCAGCTTATACAAAATACAAGACGAGCAGTACTTC.

The chain combines TRBV15 with TRBJ1-1; D is possibly TRBD1 (5 bases). The CDR3 is 15 amino acids. Germline V lookup: CDR1 LNHNV, CDR2 YYDKDF (reference sequence). V lost 0 bases, J lost 0 bases, and 8 bases lay in between. The CDR3 loop is CATSRDRGLNTEAFF. In DNA form, the CDR3 reads TGTGCCACCAGCAGAGATAGGGGTTTGAACACTGAAGCTTTCTTT.

V and J are TRBV6-5 and TRBJ1-2; the match to TRBD1 covers 8 bases. J lost 8 bases, V lost 2 bases, and 4 bases had no gene match. The CDR3 runs 13 residues. Germline CDR1 is MNHEY and CDR2 is SVGAGI. The CDR3 nucleotides read TGTGCCAGCAGTTACGCAGGGGGCGTCGGCTACACCTTC. It yields the protein CASSYAGGVGYTF.

This clonotype has ten or more counts. This chain links TRBV7-2 with TRBJ1-1; no definite D call. Germline lookup yields CDR1 SGHTA and CDR2 FQGNSA. The CDR3 loop spans 14 amino acids. The V and J ends lost 2 bases and 0 bases respectively, with 7 bases between them. The CDR3 bases are TGTGCCAGCAGCTTAACACACCTGAACACTGAAGCTTTCTTT. Amino acid sequence: CASSLTHLNTEAFF.

This clonotype came up a few times. The chain's CDR3 is CSAMTHDSYEQYF. The CDR3 DNA sequence: TGCAGCGCCATGACACACGATTCCTACGAGCAGTACTTC. The rearrangement links TRBV29-1 to TRBJ2-7; D not certain. In germline, CDR1 is SQVTM, CDR2 ANQGSEA. V was cut by 7 bases and J by 1 base, with 14 bases left in between. The CDR3 spans 13 residues.

J is TRBJ1-1 and V is TRBV30; D is uncertain. Germline-derived CDR1 and CDR2 are GTSNPN and SVGIG (reference sequence). The CDR3 contains 13 residues. Trimming left V 3 bases short and J 3 bases short, with 11 bases between. CDR3 sequence: CAWSVSTDTEAFF. The CDR3 DNA follows: TGTGCCTGGAGCGTAAGCACGGACACTGAAGCTTTCTTT.

The rearrangement uses TRBV7-2 and TRBJ2-3, with no clear D. The ends were cut back, 5 bases at V and 0 bases at J, with 15 bases in the middle. This CDR3 is 16 amino acids long. Germline lookup yields CDR1 SGHTA and CDR2 FQGNSA. In DNA, the CDR3 is TGTGCCAGCAGCCCTGAACTTGGGATGAGCACAGATACGCAGTATTTT. As protein: CASSPELGMSTDTQYF.

This clonotype was seen a handful of times. The CDR3 bases are TGCAGCGTTGAAGAGAACACTGAAGCTTTCTTT. It specifies CSVEENTEAFF. This sequence joins TRBV29-1 and TRBJ1-1, with unresolved D. The CDR3 runs to 11 residues. The V and J ends lost 0 bases and 1 base respectively, with 0 bases between them. Germline CDR1 reads SQVTM; CDR2 reads ANQGSEA.